The entry below describes one T cell receptor (beta chain). The record originates from a study of cytomegalovirus exposure and HLA in healthy donors. Vbeta (60) and Jbeta (13) primers were used in the PCR. The table came from immunoSEQ multiplex PCR; TCRdb's copy has only in-frame clones and leaves some out. The table records 100,000 to 120,000 clones, approximately 86% of them present only once. The V and J ends lost 5 bases and 7 bases, in that order; junction bases with no gene match: 10. There are 15 residues in the CDR3. Germline V gene lookup returns CDR1 MDHEN and CDR2 SYDVKM. V is TRBV28 and J is TRBJ1-5, with 8 bases aligning to TRBD1. The source material was PBMCs. This TCR was sampled from a man aged 40-55 years in good health and CMV-seronegative. The CDR3 sequence: CASSPPGQGGQPQHF. The CDR3 nucleotides read TGTGCCAGCAGTCCCCCCGGACAGGGAGGACAGCCCCAGCATTTT.